These 19 T cell receptor beta chains were sequenced from one sample in a study of T cells in Graves' hyperthyroidism and ophthalmopathy. RNA transcripts served as the template for amplifying TCR beta CDR3 regions. The TCR CDR3 first-round RT-PCR relied on the HTBI primer set. In TCRdb, the multiplex PCR reads were re-called with MiXCR into one record per CDR3 protein. The table lists roughly 640,000 distinct CDR3 sequences, about 16% of them singletons, with roughly 3.5% in the top ten. The specimen was blood. These receptors were obtained from a middle-aged woman with Graves' ophthalmopathy.

The V gene is TRBV5-1, the J gene TRBJ2-2, with 13 bases identical to TRBD2. The germline V gene encodes CDR1 SGHRS and CDR2 YFSETQ. The CDR3 extends over 17 amino acids. V lost 2 bases and J lost 2; bases outside the gene matches: 3. For the CDR3, the DNA is TGCGCCAGCAGCTTCGGACTAGCGGGGGCCAACACCGGGGAGCTGTTTTTT. Amino acid sequence: CASSFGLAGANTGELFF. The variable domain in full, completed from reference TRBV5-1 and TRBJ2-2, reads KAGVTQTPRYLIKTRGQQVTLSCSPISGHRSVSWYQQTPGQGLQFLFEYFSETQRNKGNFPGRFSGRQFSNSRSEMNVSTLELGDSALYLCASSFGLAGANTGELFFGEGSRLTVL.

There are a few counts of this clonotype. The chain carries TRBV5-5 and TRBJ1-2; 7 bases align to TRBD1. Germline CDR1 SGHKS, CDR2 YYEKEE (reference sequence). J gave up 5 bases and V 4 bases, and 11 bases lay outside the gene matches. The CDR3 loop spans 15 amino acids. The CDR3 loop reads CASSLGTVQIYGYTF. CDR3 nucleotide sequence: TGTGCCAGCAGCCTAGGGACAGTTCAGATATATGGCTACACCTTC.

V and J are TRBV6-2 or TRBV6-3 and TRBJ2-3; D uncertain. From germline, CDR1 is MNHEY and CDR2 SVGEGT. The CDR3 runs to 15 residues. The V end was cut by 4 bases, the J end by 4 bases, with 15 bases between. The CDR3 region has the DNA TGTGCCAGCAGTTCACCGGGCCCAAGGCCAGATACGCAGTATTTT. Translating it yields CASSSPGPRPDTQYF.

Only a few counts were recorded for this clonotype. The V gene is TRBV19, the J gene TRBJ2-1, with a possible D match to TRBD2 (7 bases). CDR3 length: 15 residues. V was trimmed by 4 bases and J by 8 bases, leaving 18 bases between them. The V gene's germline CDR1 is LNHDA and CDR2 SQIVND (reference sequence). CDR3 sequence: CASSNSLRGLDEQFF. The CDR3 DNA sequence: TGTGCCAGTAGTAATTCGTTGCGGGGGCTGGATGAGCAGTTCTTC.

The sample holds many counts of this clonotype. The genes are TRBV7-8 and TRBJ2-5, with D unclear. The CDR3 contains 15 residues. Germline values: CDR1 SGHVS, CDR2 FQNEAQ. The ends were cut back, 1 base at V and 1 base at J, with 10 bases in the middle. The DNA of the CDR3 is TGTGCCAGCAGCTTAGGACGACTGCCCCAAGAGACCCAGTACTTC. Amino acids: CASSLGRLPQETQYF.

This clonotype was seen many times. The V call is TRBV28, the J call TRBJ2-5, with unresolved D. V lost 8 bases and J 4 bases, leaving 8 bases between the germline ends. CDR1 and CDR2 from the germline V gene are MDHEN and SYDVKM. The CDR3 totals 11 residues. Here the CDR3 DNA reads TGTGCCAGCGGATCGCGAGAGACCCAGTACTTC. It codes for CASGSRETQYF. The full variable domain, rest sourced from reference TRBV28 and TRBJ2-5, is DVKVTQSSRYLVKRTGEKVFLECVQDMDHENMFWYRQDPGLGLRLIYFSYDVKMKEKGDIPEGYSVSREKKERFSLILESASTNQTSMYLCASGSRETQYFGPGTRLLVL.

This clonotype was seen a handful of times. The J gene is TRBJ1-1, the V gene TRBV9, with no clear D. The V gene lost 4 bases and the J gene lost 7 bases, with 14 bases spanning the gap. From germline, CDR1 is SGDLS and CDR2 YYNGEE. The CDR3 has 13 residues. The CDR3 bases are TGTGCCAGCAGCCCACAAGCGGGCTATGAAGCTTTCTTT. Translation: CASSPQAGYEAFF.

Many counts were recorded for this clonotype. V is TRBV11-1 and J is TRBJ2-1, with 14 bases matching TRBD2. CDR1 SGHAT and CDR2 FQDESV come from the germline V gene (reference sequence). This CDR3 contains 17 residues. V was clipped by 1 base and J by 9 bases; unmatched bases: 8. The CDR3 spells CASSLVGGTSGSPEQFF. For the CDR3, the DNA is TGTGCCAGCAGCTTAGTAGGGGGGACTAGCGGGAGCCCTGAGCAGTTCTTC.

This clonotype was counted only a few times. This chain uses TRBV7-9 with TRBJ2-4, with D perhaps matching TRBD1 or TRBD2 (5 bases each). The CDR3 covers 14 residues. CDR1 and CDR2 from the germline V gene are SEHNR and FQNEAQ (reference sequence). Between the trimmed V and J ends, which lost 7 bases and 7 bases, there was a span of 17 bases. For the CDR3, the DNA is TGTGCCAGCAACCGAGGGGATCTTAGCAACATTCAGTACTTC. Amino acids: CASNRGDLSNIQYF.

This clonotype has at least ten counts. The chain is built from TRBV2 and TRBJ2-3; D call uncertain. Trimming took off 8 bases at V and 2 bases at J, with 8 bases between the two ends. This CDR3 has 12 residues. Per germline, CDR1 SNHLY and CDR2 FYNNEI. In DNA, the CDR3 is TGTGCCAGCTGCGCGGACACAGATACGCAGTATTTT. Residues: CASCADTDTQYF.

This clonotype was observed many times. This chain links TRBV5-1 with TRBJ2-7; 10 positions match TRBD2. With 0 bases clipped from V and 5 bases from J, the junction kept 11 bases outside the gene matches. The CDR3 spans 17 residues. Per germline, CDR1 SGHRS and CDR2 YFSETQ. In DNA, the CDR3 is TGCGCCAGCAGCTTGGAGGGGGGGCTAGCGGGAGTTGACGAGCAGTACTTC. It specifies CASSLEGGLAGVDEQYF.

In its sample, this clonotype was seen many times. CDR3 in amino acids: CSARVASGIWETQYF. The CDR3 nucleotides are TGCAGTGCTAGAGTCGCCTCGGGGATCTGGGAGACCCAGTACTTC. The gene calls are TRBV20-1 and TRBJ2-5, with D perhaps TRBD2 (5 bases). V was trimmed by 1 base and J by 5 bases, leaving 17 bases between them. This CDR3 contains 15 residues. The V gene's germline CDR1 is DFQATT and CDR2 SNEGSKA (reference sequence).

This clonotype was detected ten times or more. The chain uses TRBV11-2 and TRBJ2-1; 8 nucleotides match TRBD1. Per the germline V gene, CDR1 is SGHAT and CDR2 is FQNNGV. CDR3 length: 16 amino acids. The J segment lost 6 bases and the V segment lost 5 bases, leaving 12 bases of the junction unmatched. The CDR3 sequence: CASSLLGAGGFNEQFF. The CDR3 region has the DNA TGTGCCAGCAGCCTGCTCGGGGCAGGGGGCTTCAATGAGCAGTTCTTC.

The chain has TRBV6-2 or TRBV6-3 and TRBJ2-7; 9 nucleotides match TRBD2. The junction had 22 bases not matched to a gene; V was cut back by 5 bases and J by 5 bases. The CDR3 spans 19 residues. The germline V gene has CDR1 MNHEY and CDR2 SVGEGT. CDR3 sequence (DNA): TGTGCCAGCAGTCGGGCCGGGACTAGCTCCCTTGTGGCAAGGAACGAGCAGTACTTC. This codes for CASSRAGTSSLVARNEQYF.

The V and J genes are TRBV7-9 and TRBJ2-1; 16 positions match TRBD2. The CDR3 runs 18 residues. V trimming: 8 bases; J trimming: 3 bases; junction bases outside the gene matches: 10. Germline V lookup: CDR1 SEHNR, CDR2 FQNEAQ (reference sequence). The CDR3 protein is CASRGGLAGGNLYNEQFF. The CDR3 DNA reads as TGTGCCAGCCGTGGGGGACTAGCGGGAGGGAACCTCTACAATGAGCAGTTCTTC.

Many counts were recorded for this clonotype. The CDR3 protein is CASSLSSDSPGGELFF. As DNA, the CDR3 is TGTGCCAGCAGCTTATCTTCGGACAGCCCGGGAGGGGAGCTGTTTTTT. This chain joins TRBV7-9 and TRBJ2-2; D is perhaps TRBD1 (6 bases). V lost 2 bases, J lost 8 bases, and 18 bases lay in between. Germline CDR1 is SEHNR and CDR2 is FQNEAQ (reference sequence). CDR3 length: 16 amino acids.

The J gene is TRBJ1-5, the V gene TRBV12-3 or TRBV12-4; D possibly corresponds to TRBD1 (5 bases). The ends were cut back, 5 bases at V and 9 bases at J, with 14 bases in the middle. The CDR3 spans 13 residues. CDR3 region: CASSLGASGPQHF. The CDR3 nucleotides are TGTGCCAGCAGTCTCGGGGCGAGTGGGCCCCAGCATTTT.

On this clonotype itself: This sequence may be a read error, since a much larger clone differs from it by one base. V is TRBV6-1 and J is TRBJ2-7, with TRBD2 identical over 8 bases. In germline, CDR1 is MNHNS, CDR2 SASEGT. The CDR3 extends over 15 amino acids. The CDR3 DNA reads as TGTGCCAGCAGGGAAGCACCTGGGACTAGCTACGAGCAGTACTTC. This sequence encodes CASREAPGTSYEQYF.

This clonotype was detected only a few times. J is TRBJ2-7 and V is TRBV4-1, with 10 bases that match TRBD1. The CDR3 covers 16 residues. V trimming: 3 bases; J trimming: 4 bases; junction bases outside the gene matches: 9. Per the germline V gene, CDR1 is MGHRA and CDR2 is YSYEKL. Here the CDR3 DNA reads TGCGCCAGCAGCCAGGTTGTGACGGGACAGGGGTACGAGCAGTACTTC. It specifies CASSQVVTGQGYEQYF.